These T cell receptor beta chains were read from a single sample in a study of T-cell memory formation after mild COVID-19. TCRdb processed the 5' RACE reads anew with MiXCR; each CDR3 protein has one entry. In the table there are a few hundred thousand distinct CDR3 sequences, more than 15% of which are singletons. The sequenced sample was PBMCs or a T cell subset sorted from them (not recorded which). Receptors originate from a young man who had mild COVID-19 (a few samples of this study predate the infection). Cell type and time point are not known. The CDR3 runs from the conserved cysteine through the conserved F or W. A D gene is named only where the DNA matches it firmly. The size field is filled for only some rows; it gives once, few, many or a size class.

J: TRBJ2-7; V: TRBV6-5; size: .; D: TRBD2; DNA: TGTGCCAGCAGTTACTCGAGCGGGGGACTCGAGCAGTACTTC; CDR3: CASSYSSGGLEQYF
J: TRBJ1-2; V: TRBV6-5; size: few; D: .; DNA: TGTGCCAGCAGTTACGGCGTTGGGTTTGGCTACACCTTC; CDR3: CASSYGVGFGYTF
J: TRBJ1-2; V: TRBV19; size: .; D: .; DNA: TGTGCCAGTAGTTCCATACCAGCCGGTAACTATGGCTACACCTTC; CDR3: CASSSIPAGNYGYTF
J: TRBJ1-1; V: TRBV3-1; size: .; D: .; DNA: TGTGCCAGCAGCCGGGAGGAGGGGTACCCTGAAGCTTTCTTT; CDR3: CASSREEGYPEAFF
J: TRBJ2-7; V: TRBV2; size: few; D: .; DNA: TGTGCCAGGGGGTTCCTTCGGGGAATCACCTACGAGCAGTACTTC; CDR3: CARGFLRGITYEQYF
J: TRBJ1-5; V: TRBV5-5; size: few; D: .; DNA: TGTGCCAGCAGGCCAGGAGTGGGCAATCAGCCCCAGCATTTT; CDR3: CASRPGVGNQPQHF
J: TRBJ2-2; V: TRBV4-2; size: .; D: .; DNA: TGTGCCAGCAGCCCGAGGGCGGGGGCCACGAACACCGGGGAGCTGTTTTTT; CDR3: CASSPRAGATNTGELFF
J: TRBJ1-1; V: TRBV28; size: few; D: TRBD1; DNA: TGTGCCAGCAGTCACAGGGACAGGGGGATTCGGGCTTTCTTT; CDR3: CASSHRDRGIRAFF
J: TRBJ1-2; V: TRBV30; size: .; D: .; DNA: TGTGCCTGGAGTGTCGGGCCCTATGGCTACACCTTC; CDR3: CAWSVGPYGYTF
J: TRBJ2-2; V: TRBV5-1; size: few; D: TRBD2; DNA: TGCGCCAGCAGCTTGCACGGGACTAGCGGGGTAATAAACACCGGGGAGCTGTTTTTT; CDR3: CASSLHGTSGVINTGELFF
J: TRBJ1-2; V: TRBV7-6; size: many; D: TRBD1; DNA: TGTGCCAGCAGCTCCGGACAGGGAAAATTTGAAGCCTTC; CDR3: CASSSGQGKFEAF
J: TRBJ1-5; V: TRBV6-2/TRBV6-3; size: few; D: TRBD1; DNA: TGTGCCAGCAGTTTCACAGGGGGCGCGGGTCAGCCCCAGCATTTT; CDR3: CASSFTGGAGQPQHF
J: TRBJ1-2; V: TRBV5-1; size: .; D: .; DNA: TGCGCCAGCAGCCGGGAGGGGAACTATGGCTACACCTTC; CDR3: CASSREGNYGYTF
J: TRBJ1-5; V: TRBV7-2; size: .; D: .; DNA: TGTGCCAGCAGCTTAGCCGGGTTTTTGCAAAGCAATCAGCCCCAGCATTTT; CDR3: CASSLAGFLQSNQPQHF
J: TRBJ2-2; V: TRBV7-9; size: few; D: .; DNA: TGTGCCAGCAGCTTAGGTGGCAGCGTCACCGGGGAGCTGTTTTTT; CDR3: CASSLGGSVTGELFF
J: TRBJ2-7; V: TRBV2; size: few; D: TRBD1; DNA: TGTGCCAGCAGAGAAAAGACAGGGGGCTCCTACGAGCAGTACTTC; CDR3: CASREKTGGSYEQYF
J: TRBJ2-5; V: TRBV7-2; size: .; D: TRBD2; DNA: TGTGCCAGCAGCCCGCTCGGGGGACTAGCGGGACAAGAGACCCAGTACTTC; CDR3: CASSPLGGLAGQETQYF
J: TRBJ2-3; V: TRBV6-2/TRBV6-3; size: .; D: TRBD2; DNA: TGTGCCAGCAGAAAGTACGGGGGGGCAGATACGCAGTATTTT; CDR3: CASRKYGGADTQYF
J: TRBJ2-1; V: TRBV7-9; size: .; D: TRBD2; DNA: TGTGCCAGCAGCCCACGGGGTAGCGGGGGGATGGTGTACAATGAGCAGTTCTTC; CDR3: CASSPRGSGGMVYNEQFF
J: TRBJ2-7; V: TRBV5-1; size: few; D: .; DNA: TGCGCCAGCAGGTACAGTCCACTAGCCGCCTACGAGCAGTACTTC; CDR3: CASRYSPLAAYEQYF
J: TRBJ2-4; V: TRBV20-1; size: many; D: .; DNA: TGCAGTGCTAGAGATCTGGAGACAGCTAAAAACATTCAGTACTTC; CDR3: CSARDLETAKNIQYF
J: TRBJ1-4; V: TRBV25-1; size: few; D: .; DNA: TGTGCCAGCAGTATACGAGGCCCTAATGAAAAACTGTTTTTT; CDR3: CASSIRGPNEKLFF
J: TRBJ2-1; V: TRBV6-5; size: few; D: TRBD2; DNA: TGTGCCAGCAGTCGAGGACTAGCCTATAGGAATGAGCAGTTCTTC; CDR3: CASSRGLAYRNEQFF
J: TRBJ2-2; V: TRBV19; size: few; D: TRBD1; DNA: TGTGCCAGTAGTATTACAGGGGTGGACACCGGGGAGCTGTTTTTT; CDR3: CASSITGVDTGELFF
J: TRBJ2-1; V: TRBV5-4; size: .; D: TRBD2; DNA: TGTGCCAGCAGCGCAACGGGGAGGGATGATGAGCAGTTCTTC; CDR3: CASSATGRDDEQFF
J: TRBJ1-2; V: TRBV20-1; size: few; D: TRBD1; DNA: TGCAGTGCACTGACAGGGCTTTATGGCTACACCTTC; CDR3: CSALTGLYGYTF
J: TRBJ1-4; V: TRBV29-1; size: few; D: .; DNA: TGCAGCGTTGGGGGATGGGGGCTTAATGAAAAACTGTTTTTT; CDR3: CSVGGWGLNEKLFF
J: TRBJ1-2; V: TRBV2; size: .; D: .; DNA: TGTGCCAGCAGCTTGACGGATTTGTATGGCTACACCTTC; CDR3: CASSLTDLYGYTF
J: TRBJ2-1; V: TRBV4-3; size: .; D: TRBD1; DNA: TGCGCCAGCAGCCAAGCCACAGGGGGACAGGGCGTTACTGAGCAGTTCTTC; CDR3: CASSQATGGQGVTEQFF
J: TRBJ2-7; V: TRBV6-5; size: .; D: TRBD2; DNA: TGTGCCAGCAGTTACTCCCCAGCGGGAGTCGAGTACGAGCAGTACTTC; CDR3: CASSYSPAGVEYEQYF
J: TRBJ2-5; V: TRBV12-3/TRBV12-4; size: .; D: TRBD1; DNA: TGTGCCAGCTGCCTAGGACAGGGGGTGTGGGAGACCCAGTACTTC; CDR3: CASCLGQGVWETQYF
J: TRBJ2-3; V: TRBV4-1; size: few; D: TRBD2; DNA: TGCGCCAGCAGCCAGGGTCTAGCGGGGGAAGTCACAGATACGCAGTATTTT; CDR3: CASSQGLAGEVTDTQYF
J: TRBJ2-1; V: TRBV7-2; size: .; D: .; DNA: TGTGCCAGCAGCACATTCTCCAATGAGCAGTTCTTC; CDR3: CASSTFSNEQFF
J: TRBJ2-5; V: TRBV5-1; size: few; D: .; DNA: TGCGCCAGCAGCTTGGGGGGGGCGACGGAGACCCAGTACTTC; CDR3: CASSLGGATETQYF
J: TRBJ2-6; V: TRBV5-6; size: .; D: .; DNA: TGTGCCAGCAGCTTGGAGCTAACTGGGGCCAACGTCCTGACTTTC; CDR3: CASSLELTGANVLTF
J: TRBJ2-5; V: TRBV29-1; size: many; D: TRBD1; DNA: TGCAGCGCGAGACAGGGTGGAGAGACCCAGTACTTC; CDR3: CSARQGGETQYF
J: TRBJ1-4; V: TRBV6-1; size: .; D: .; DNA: TGTGCCAGCAGTGAACCCTATTACTCGGCAACTAATGAAAAACTGTTTTTT; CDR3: CASSEPYYSATNEKLFF
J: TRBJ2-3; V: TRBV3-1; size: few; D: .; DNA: TGTGCCAGCAGCCAAGCCCTGGGGAGGATAGATACGCAGTATTTT; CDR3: CASSQALGRIDTQYF